This T cell receptor beta chain derives from a study of identical twins' blood T cells. Study overall: Roughly 50 million reads covered roughly 6 alpha-chain and roughly 6 beta-chain libraries.

With 7 bases removed from V and 8 bases from J, the gap between germline ends came to 11 bases. The CDR3 sequence is 12 residues long. In germline, CDR1 is LNHDA, CDR2 SQIVND (reference sequence). TCRdb called the 5' RACE reads again in MiXCR, with one record for every CDR3 protein. The sample includes hundreds of thousands of distinct CDR3 sequences, under 30% of them seen just once. Three pairs of healthy female monozygous twins were the donors. Reared together, all three twin pairs probably met the same infectious agents and vaccines. The receptor was isolated from a woman between 18 and 50 years old in good health. The sample was PBMCs. V gene TRBV19 combines with J gene TRBJ1-4, with D unresolved. The CDR3 bases are TGTGCCAGTAATCGCTTTGGGGAAAAACTGTTTTTT. Translating gives CASNRFGEKLFF.